Listed below are T cell receptor beta chains from one sample, sequenced in a study of T cells in localized non-small cell lung cancer. The data were produced by immunoSEQ multiplex PCR, yet TCRdb's version contains in-frame clones alone and is incomplete. The data show tens of thousands of clones, approximately 90% seen once. The material sequenced was peripheral blood mononuclear cells, taken before any cancer treatment. The receptors here all came from a female donor older than 55 with stage II lung adenocarcinoma. Both conserved end residues are part of each CDR3. A D gene is named only where the DNA matches it firmly. Not every row has a clone size; where given, it reads once, few, many or a size class.

clone size: .
V gene: TRBV11-2
D gene: TRBD1
J gene: TRBJ1-6
CDR3 protein: CASSETGQNSPLHF
CDR3 DNA: TGTGCCAGCAGCGAGACAGGGCAAAATTCACCCCTCCACTTT

clone size: .
V gene: TRBV10-3
D gene: .
J gene: TRBJ2-6
CDR3 protein: CANAGTSGANVLTF
CDR3 DNA: TGTGCCAACGCCGGGACCTCTGGGGCCAACGTCCTGACTTTC

clone size: .
V gene: TRBV19
D gene: .
J gene: TRBJ2-2
CDR3 protein: CASSPQGGHAGELFF
CDR3 DNA: TGTGCCAGTAGTCCTCAGGGGGGGCACGCCGGGGAGCTGTTTTTT

clone size: once
V gene: TRBV27
D gene: .
J gene: TRBJ1-4
CDR3 protein: CASSFNRDYNEKLFF
CDR3 DNA: TGTGCCAGCAGTTTCAACAGGGATTATAATGAAAAACTGTTTTTT

clone size: .
V gene: TRBV10-1
D gene: .
J gene: TRBJ2-3
CDR3 protein: CASSEAGASTDTQYF
CDR3 DNA: TGCGCCAGCAGTGAGGCAGGAGCCTCCACAGATACGCAGTATTTT

clone size: .
V gene: TRBV11-3
D gene: .
J gene: TRBJ1-1
CDR3 protein: CASSGGGRETTEAFF
CDR3 DNA: TGTGCCAGCAGCGGTGGGGGCAGGGAAACGACTGAAGCTTTCTTT

clone size: .
V gene: TRBV18
D gene: TRBD1
J gene: TRBJ1-4
CDR3 protein: CASSPYPGQGNEKLFF
CDR3 DNA: TGTGCCAGCTCTCCCTATCCGGGACAGGGGAATGAAAAACTGTTTTTT

clone size: .
V gene: TRBV28
D gene: .
J gene: TRBJ2-1
CDR3 protein: CASRASSSYNEQFF
CDR3 DNA: TGTGCCAGCCGGGCGTCGAGCTCCTACAATGAGCAGTTCTTC

clone size: .
V gene: TRBV28
D gene: TRBD2
J gene: TRBJ2-2
CDR3 protein: CASSPHPGGTGVTGELFF
CDR3 DNA: TGTGCCAGCAGCCCACACCCCGGGGGGACGGGAGTCACCGGGGAGCTGTTTTTT

clone size: .
V gene: TRBV5-1
D gene: .
J gene: TRBJ1-4
CDR3 protein: CASSQGRAAGGTRTELFF
CDR3 DNA: TGCGCCAGCAGTCAGGGGCGGGCAGCCGGCGGGACAAGAACGGAACTGTTTTTT

clone size: .
V gene: TRBV28
D gene: .
J gene: TRBJ1-2
CDR3 protein: CASSLGGYGYTF
CDR3 DNA: TGTGCCAGCAGTTTAGGTGGCTATGGCTACACCTTC

clone size: .
V gene: TRBV2
D gene: .
J gene: TRBJ1-5
CDR3 protein: CASRVGRRNQPQHF
CDR3 DNA: TGTGCCAGCAGGGTGGGGAGGCGCAATCAGCCCCAGCATTTT

clone size: .
V gene: TRBV5-1
D gene: TRBD1
J gene: TRBJ1-1
CDR3 protein: CASSPETGTEAFF
CDR3 DNA: TGCGCCAGCAGCCCAGAGACAGGGACTGAAGCTTTCTTT

clone size: .
V gene: TRBV27
D gene: TRBD2
J gene: TRBJ2-1
CDR3 protein: CASSPGGRVQFF
CDR3 DNA: TGTGCCAGCAGTCCGGGGGGGAGGGTCCAGTTCTTC

clone size: .
V gene: TRBV5-8
D gene: TRBD2
J gene: TRBJ2-2
CDR3 protein: CARRGTSANTGELFF
CDR3 DNA: TGTGCCCGGCGGGGGACTAGCGCTAACACCGGGGAGCTGTTTTTT

clone size: .
V gene: TRBV7-2
D gene: .
J gene: TRBJ2-3
CDR3 protein: CASSLNPLGSTDTQYF
CDR3 DNA: TGTGCCAGCAGCTTAAACCCTCTAGGAAGCACAGATACGCAGTATTTT